This passage covers 26 T cell receptor beta chains from one sample sequenced in a study of blood T cells in healthy people across ages. The use of a sample-barcoded 5' primer and a J-beta primer mix characterized a second PCR of about 7 to 12 cycles. TCRdb used MiXCR to reprocess the 5' RACE reads, holding one entry per CDR3 protein. The data show hundreds of thousands of distinct CDR3 sequences, 55% to 75% seen once. The sample taken for sequencing was blood. The receptors originated from a man aged 25-45 years in good health.

The chain joins TRBV14 to TRBJ1-1, with TRBD1 identical over 9 bases. Germline values: CDR1 SGHDN, CDR2 FVKESK. The CDR3 runs 15 residues. Unmatched junction bases numbered 8, after V lost 4 bases and J lost 5 bases. CDR3: CASSRAGTGLTEAFF. The CDR3 DNA reads TGTGCCAGCAGCCGTGCGGGGACAGGGCTTACTGAAGCTTTCTTT. Full variable domain (outside the CDR3, taken from reference TRBV14 and TRBJ1-1): EAGVTQFPSHSVIEKGQTVTLRCDPISGHDNLYWYRRVMGKEIKFLLHFVKESKQDESGMPNNRFLAERTGGTYSTLKVQPAELEDSGVYFCASSRAGTGLTEAFFGQGTRLTVV.

This clonotype turned up a few times. The chain joins TRBV5-1 to TRBJ1-2; a possible D gene is TRBD1 (5 bases). Germline V gene data show CDR1 as SGHRS and CDR2 as YFSETQ. The CDR3 totals 17 residues. Trimming shortened V by 1 base and J by 2 bases, and 18 bases separated the two germline ends. The CDR3 reads CASSLIFSETANYGYTF. The CDR3 DNA is TGCGCCAGCAGCTTGATCTTCTCAGAGACAGCCAACTATGGCTACACCTTC.

The chain uses TRBV5-1 and TRBJ2-1; 8 nucleotides align to TRBD1. The CDR3 length is 15 residues. Germline V gene sequence: CDR1 SGHRS, CDR2 YFSETQ. V lost 4 bases to trimming and J lost 6 bases; unmatched junction nucleotides: 9. CDR3 protein: CASSPRTGPGNEQFF. The CDR3 DNA follows: TGCGCCAGCAGCCCAAGGACAGGGCCCGGCAATGAGCAGTTCTTC.

This clonotype was seen a single time. The chain has TRBV15 and TRBJ2-1; D unclear. V was cut by 6 bases and J by 0 bases, with 12 bases left in between. The CDR3 is made up of 15 amino acids. Looked up from germline, CDR1 is LNHNV and CDR2 is YYDKDF (reference sequence). CDR3 protein: CATRSGSSSYNEQFF. CDR3 DNA sequence: TGTGCCACCAGAAGTGGCAGTAGCTCCTACAATGAGCAGTTCTTC.

This clonotype was observed a handful of times. The chain combines TRBV10-3 with TRBJ1-2; TRBD1 might be the D (5 bases). CDR3 length: 13 residues. Germline V gene data show CDR1 as ENHRY and CDR2 as SYGVKD. V lost 7 bases and J 6 bases, leaving 15 bases between the germline ends. The CDR3 DNA sequence: TGTGCCATCACAAACGTCTCAGGGAATGGCTACACCTTC. Translation: CAITNVSGNGYTF.

This clonotype came up a few times. This rearrangement joins TRBV4-3 to TRBJ2-3; D unresolved. Between the trimmed V and J ends, which lost 3 bases and 0 bases, there was a span of 13 bases. This CDR3 region has 16 residues. The germline V gene encodes CDR1 LGHNA and CDR2 YSLEER. The CDR3 bases are TGCGCCAGCAGCCAGGCCCAGGAAGTTAGCACAGATACGCAGTATTTT. This codes for CASSQAQEVSTDTQYF.

This rearrangement joins TRBV18 to TRBJ1-1; D is unresolved. CDR1 is KGHSH and CDR2 is LQKENI in the germline V gene. The V end was cut by 3 bases, the J end by 12 bases, with 17 bases between. This CDR3 has 13 residues. The CDR3 DNA follows: TGTGCCAGCTCACCCGGAGGACCTCGTGGGACTTTCTTT. Its protein product is CASSPGGPRGTFF.

This clonotype was seen only a few times. V and J are TRBV29-1 and TRBJ2-1; the match to TRBD1 covers 7 bases. J was trimmed by 0 bases and V by 7 bases; bases with no gene match: 15. The CDR3 is 17 residues long. The V gene's germline CDR1 is SQVTM and CDR2 ANQGSEA. The CDR3 coding sequence is TGCAGCGCCGCGTCACAGGGGCCCCACCACTCCTACAATGAGCAGTTCTTC. Translation: CSAASQGPHHSYNEQFF.

V and J are TRBV12-3 or TRBV12-4 and TRBJ2-3; TRBD1 matches at 7 bases. This CDR3 spans 13 amino acids. V lost 6 bases and J lost 5; bases outside the gene matches: 5. CDR3 sequence reads: CASRGQVRDTQYF. The CDR3 bases are TGTGCCAGCAGAGGACAGGTCCGAGATACGCAGTATTTT.

V usage is TRBV7-6 and J usage is TRBJ2-4; 7 bases are shared with TRBD1. The DNA matches TRBJ2-7 better at its end, which makes the J call doubtful. Looked up from germline, CDR1 is SGHVS and CDR2 is FNYEAQ. CDR3 size: 16 residues. CDR3 coding DNA: TGTGCCAGCAGCCGTAGAACCGGGACAGACTCCTACGAGCAGTACTTC. It is translated as CASSRRTGTDSYEQYF.

The rearrangement links TRBV15 to TRBJ1-2, with D hard to call. V gave up 4 bases and J gave up 0 bases, with 12 bases separating them. CDR3 length: 15 residues. Germline V CDR1 and CDR2: LNHNV, YYDKDF (reference sequence). The CDR3 loop reads CATSMRQVPNYGYTF. The CDR3 DNA is TGTGCCACCAGCATGCGCCAGGTTCCTAACTATGGCTACACCTTC.

V gene TRBV7-9 combines with J gene TRBJ1-5, with D possibly matching TRBD1 (6 bases). The CDR3 is 15 residues long. Trimming removed 1 base at V and 3 bases at J, with 10 bases between. Per germline, CDR1 SEHNR and CDR2 FQNEAQ (reference sequence). The CDR3 loop reads CASSLGTGINQPQHF. The CDR3 DNA reads as TGTGCCAGCAGCTTAGGAACAGGGATCAATCAGCCCCAGCATTTT.

V gene TRBV4-1 combines with J gene TRBJ2-5, with TRBD2 matching over 9 bases. This CDR3 has 15 residues. J lost 5 bases, V lost 3 bases, and 7 bases had no gene match. CDR1 MGHRA and CDR2 YSYEKL come from the germline V gene. CDR3 in amino acids: CASSQTGTSFETQYF. CDR3 coding DNA: TGCGCCAGCAGCCAGACCGGGACTAGCTTTGAGACCCAGTACTTC.

This chain joins TRBV20-1 and TRBJ2-1; 13 positions agree with TRBD2. This CDR3 has 17 residues. Germline values: CDR1 DFQATT, CDR2 SNEGSKA (reference sequence). V dropped 0 bases and J dropped 8; count of bases not matched to a gene: 10. The CDR3 nucleotides read TGCAGTGCTAGAGATAGGCGAACTAGCGGGGGGGCTGATGAGCAGTTCTTC. Encoded protein: CSARDRRTSGGADEQFF.

The gene calls are TRBV12-3 or TRBV12-4 and TRBJ2-3; 11 positions agree with TRBD2. CDR3 length: 16 amino acids. The junction had 8 bases not matched to a gene; V was cut back by 5 bases and J by 4 bases. The CDR3 is CASSLIAGGPPDTQYF. The CDR3 DNA follows: TGTGCCAGCAGTCTGATAGCGGGAGGGCCCCCAGATACGCAGTATTTT.

This clonotype was observed a few times. The chain has TRBV6-6 and TRBJ2-3, with D unresolved. The CDR3 runs 12 residues. The germline CDR1 and CDR2 sequences are MNHNY and SVGAGI (reference sequence). V lost 6 bases to trimming and J lost 2 bases, with 6 bases between them. CDR3 region: CASRSVTDTQYF. CDR3 nucleotide sequence: TGTGCCAGCAGGTCCGTCACAGATACGCAGTATTTT.

V usage is TRBV20-1 and J usage is TRBJ1-2; 8 nucleotides agree with TRBD1. The CDR3 sequence is 12 residues long. The V and J ends lost 7 bases and 6 bases, in that order; junction bases with no gene match: 7. Germline values: CDR1 DFQATT, CDR2 SNEGSKA (reference sequence). The CDR3 DNA follows: TGCAGTGTTCGGACAGGGACGAATGGCTACACCTTC. Encoded protein: CSVRTGTNGYTF.

This rearrangement joins TRBV20-1 to TRBJ2-7; TRBD1 matches 9 bases. Judging by the DNA end, TRBJ2-5 fits better; the J call may be wrong. This CDR3 comprises 14 residues. The germline V gene has CDR1 DFQATT and CDR2 SNEGSKA (reference sequence). The CDR3 sequence is CSARGTGALQTQYF. The CDR3 DNA reads TGCAGTGCTAGAGGGACAGGGGCCTTGCAGACCCAGTACTTC.

The CDR3, as DNA: TGTGCCAGCAGCCAAGGGACCGTTTATGGGGCCAACGTCCTGACTTTC. It specifies CASSQGTVYGANVLTF. The chain recombines TRBV4-2 with TRBJ2-6, with no clear D. Trimming cost V 1 base and J 3 bases, with 10 bases left between them. The length of the CDR3 is 16 residues. CDR1 is LGHNA and CDR2 is YNFKEQ in the germline V gene.

CDR3 residues: CSARDFKGRISYNEQFF. The CDR3 nucleotides read TGCAGTGCTAGAGATTTCAAGGGTCGGATCTCCTACAATGAGCAGTTCTTC. This chain joins TRBV20-1 and TRBJ2-1; no clear D gene. The V gene's germline CDR1 is DFQATT and CDR2 SNEGSKA (reference sequence). This CDR3 is built from 17 residues. Trimming cost V 0 bases and J 0 bases, with 15 bases left between them.

The rearrangement links TRBV29-1 to TRBJ2-1, with 9 positions matching TRBD2. J lost 4 bases, V lost 1 base, and 5 bases had no gene match. CDR1 is SQVTM and CDR2 is ANQGSEA in the germline V gene. The CDR3 loop spans 15 amino acids. As DNA, the CDR3 is TGCAGCGTTGAAGCGGCTAGCGGGAATTACAATGAGCAGTTCTTC. This codes for CSVEAASGNYNEQFF.

This clonotype has just a few counts. The chain has TRBV29-1 and TRBJ2-6, with TRBD2 identical over 7 bases. There are 14 residues in the CDR3. The V gene end was trimmed by 7 bases and the J gene end by 4 bases; junction bases not matched to a gene: 7. Looked up from germline, CDR1 is SQVTM and CDR2 is ANQGSEA. The CDR3 sequence is CSAGAGLGANVLTF. CDR3 coding DNA: TGCAGCGCCGGAGCGGGGCTCGGGGCCAACGTCCTGACTTTC.

J is TRBJ2-7 and V is TRBV7-2; possibly TRBD1 for D (5 bases). The DNA matches TRBJ2-5 better at its end, which makes the J call doubtful. This CDR3 is 15 amino acids long. Germline CDR1 reads SGHTA; CDR2 reads FQGNSA. The CDR3 nucleotides read TGTGCCAGCAGCTTAAAGGTGGGGCTGCGTGAGACCCAGTACTTC. Translated, it gives CASSLKVGLRETQYF.

This chain uses TRBV27 with TRBJ2-1; 11 positions match TRBD2. This CDR3 has 16 amino acids. The germline CDR1 and CDR2 sequences are MNHEY and SMNVEV (reference sequence). Losses at the gene ends were 3 bases for V and 5 bases for J; bases not matched to a gene: 6. Here the CDR3 reads CASSLTGTSGNNEQFF. CDR3 nucleotide sequence: TGTGCCAGCAGTTTGACCGGGACTAGCGGTAACAATGAGCAGTTCTTC.

This clonotype came up a few times. The chain recombines TRBV29-1 with TRBJ2-5; D is undetermined. The length of the CDR3 is 12 residues. V gave up 4 bases and J gave up 4 bases, with 10 bases separating them. The germline gives CDR1 SQVTM, CDR2 ANQGSEA. The CDR3 reads CSVGHTLETQYF. CDR3 nucleotide sequence: TGCAGCGTTGGGCACACTCTAGAGACCCAGTACTTC.

The CDR3 DNA is TGTGCCATCAGAATCCAAGACAGGAGGGTGTATGGCTACACCTTC. It is translated as CAIRIQDRRVYGYTF. The gene calls are TRBV10-3 and TRBJ1-2; TRBD1 is a possible D gene (6 bases). The CDR3 covers 15 residues. Germline-derived CDR1 and CDR2 are ENHRY and SYGVKD. The V end was cut by 6 bases, the J end by 5 bases, with 19 bases between.